The source of this T cell receptor beta chain is a study of shared clonotypes between healthy human individuals. Study-level information: CD4 naive and memory got three plates each, CD8 naive two, CD8 memory one. Points from the study as a whole: Researchers found naive subsets generally carried larger estimated richness than memory subsets.

About this clone itself: Its antigen is undetermined. The same CDR3 arises from other DNA sequences in this sample as well.

Caucasian adults living in Nashville, Tennessee, provided all samples. Libraries were prepared by immunoSEQ multiplex PCR; TCRdb keeps only in-frame clonotypes and omits some of them. The sample includes 2 million to 2.5 million clones, roughly 93% of them seen just once. Germline loops: CDR1 MNHEY, CDR2 SVGAGI. This CDR3 has 15 residues. The sample taken for sequencing was naive CD4+ T cells from PBMCs. Subset here: CD45RA+ positively selected. This sequence originates from a man aged 18-30 years in good health. Some clones in this sample may be carry-over from other donors' samples. The chain recombines TRBV6-5 with TRBJ1-1; D is perhaps TRBD1 (6 bases). CDR3 in amino acids: CASCRGDIMNTEAFF. For the CDR3, the DNA is TGTGCTAGCTGTCGGGGGGACATCATGAACACTGAAGCTTTCTTT.